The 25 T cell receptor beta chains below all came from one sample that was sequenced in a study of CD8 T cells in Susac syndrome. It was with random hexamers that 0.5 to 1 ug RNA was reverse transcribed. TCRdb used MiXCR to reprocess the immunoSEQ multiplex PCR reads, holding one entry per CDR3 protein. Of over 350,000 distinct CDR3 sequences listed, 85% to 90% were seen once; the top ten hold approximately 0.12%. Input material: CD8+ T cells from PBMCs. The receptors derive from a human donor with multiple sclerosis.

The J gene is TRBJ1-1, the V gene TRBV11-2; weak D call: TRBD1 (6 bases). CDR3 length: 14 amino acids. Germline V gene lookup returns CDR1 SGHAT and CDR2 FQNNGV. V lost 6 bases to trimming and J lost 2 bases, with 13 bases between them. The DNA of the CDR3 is TGTGCCAGCAGGCCCTGGACAGCAAACACTGAAGCTTTCTTT. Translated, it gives CASRPWTANTEAFF. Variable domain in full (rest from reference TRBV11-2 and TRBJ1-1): EAGVAQSPRYKIIEKRQSVAFWCNPISGHATLYWYQQILGQGPKLLIQFQNNGVVDDSQLPKDRFSAERLKGVDSTLKIQPAKLEDSAVYLCASRPWTANTEAFFGQGTRLTVV.

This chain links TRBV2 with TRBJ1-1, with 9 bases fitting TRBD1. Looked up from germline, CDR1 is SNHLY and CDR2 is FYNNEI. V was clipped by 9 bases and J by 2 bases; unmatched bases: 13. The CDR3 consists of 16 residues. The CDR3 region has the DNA TGTGCCAGAAGCCGGGACAGGGAGGTTTTAAACACTGAAGCTTTCTTT. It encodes CARSRDREVLNTEAFF.

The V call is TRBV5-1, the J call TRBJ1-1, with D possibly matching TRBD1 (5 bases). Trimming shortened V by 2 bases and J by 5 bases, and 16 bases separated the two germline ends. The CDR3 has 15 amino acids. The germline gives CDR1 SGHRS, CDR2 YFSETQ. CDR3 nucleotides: TGCGCCAGCAGCTTCGAATGGGGGGATTGGACTGAAGCTTTCTTT. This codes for CASSFEWGDWTEAFF.

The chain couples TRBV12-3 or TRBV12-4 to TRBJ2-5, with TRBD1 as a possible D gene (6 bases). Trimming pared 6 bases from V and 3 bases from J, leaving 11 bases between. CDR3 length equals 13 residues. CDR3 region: CASRNRTEETQYF. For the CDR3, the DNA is TGTGCCAGCAGGAACCGGACAGAAGAGACCCAGTACTTC.

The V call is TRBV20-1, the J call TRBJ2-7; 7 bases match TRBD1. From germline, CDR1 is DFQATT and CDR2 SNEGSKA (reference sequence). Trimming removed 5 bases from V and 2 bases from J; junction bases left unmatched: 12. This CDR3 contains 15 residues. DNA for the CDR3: TGCAGTGCTCTAGTTCCGGGACAGCCTGCCTACGAGCAGTACTTC. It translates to CSALVPGQPAYEQYF.

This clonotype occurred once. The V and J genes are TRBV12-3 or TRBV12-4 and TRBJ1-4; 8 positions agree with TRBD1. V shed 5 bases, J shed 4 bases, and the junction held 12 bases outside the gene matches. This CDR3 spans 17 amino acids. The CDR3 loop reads CASSPRKGQGINEKLFF. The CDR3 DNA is TGTGCCAGCAGTCCTCGCAAAGGACAGGGCATTAATGAAAAACTGTTTTTT.

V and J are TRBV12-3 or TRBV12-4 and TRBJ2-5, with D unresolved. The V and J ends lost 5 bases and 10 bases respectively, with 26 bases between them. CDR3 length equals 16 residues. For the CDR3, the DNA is TGTGCCAGCAGTCCACTGGGCCCACTGCCAGGTGGTAACCAGTACTTC. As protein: CASSPLGPLPGGNQYF.

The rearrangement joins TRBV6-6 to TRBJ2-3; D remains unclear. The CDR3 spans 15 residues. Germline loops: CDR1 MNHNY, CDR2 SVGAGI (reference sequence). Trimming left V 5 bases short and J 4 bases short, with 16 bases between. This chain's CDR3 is CASSELRVRADTQYF. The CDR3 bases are TGTGCCAGCAGTGAACTTAGGGTTCGAGCAGATACGCAGTATTTT.

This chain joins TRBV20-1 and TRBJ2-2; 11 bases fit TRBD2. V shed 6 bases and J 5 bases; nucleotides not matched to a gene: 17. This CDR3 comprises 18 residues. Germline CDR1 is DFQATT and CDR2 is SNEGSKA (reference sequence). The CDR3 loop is CSALREVAGGRWTGELFF. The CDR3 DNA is TGCAGTGCCCTCCGGGAGGTAGCGGGGGGGCGATGGACCGGGGAGCTGTTTTTT.

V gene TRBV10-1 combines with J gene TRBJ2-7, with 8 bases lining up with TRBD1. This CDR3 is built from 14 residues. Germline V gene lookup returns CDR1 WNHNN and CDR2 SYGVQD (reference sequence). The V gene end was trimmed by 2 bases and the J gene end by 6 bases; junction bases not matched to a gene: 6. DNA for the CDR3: TGCGCCAGCAGTGAGGACAGGGGAGGACGCGAGCAGTACTTC. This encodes CASSEDRGGREQYF.

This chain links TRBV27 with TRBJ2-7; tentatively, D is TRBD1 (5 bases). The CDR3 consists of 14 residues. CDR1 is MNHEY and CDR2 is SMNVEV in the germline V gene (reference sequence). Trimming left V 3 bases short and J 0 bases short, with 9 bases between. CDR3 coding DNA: TGTGCCAGCAGTTTCGTGGACAACTCCTACGAGCAGTACTTC. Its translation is CASSFVDNSYEQYF.

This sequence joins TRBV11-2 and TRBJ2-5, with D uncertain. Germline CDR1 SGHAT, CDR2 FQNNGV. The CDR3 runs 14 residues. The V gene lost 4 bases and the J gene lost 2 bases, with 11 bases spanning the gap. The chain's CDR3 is CASSSLPPQETQYF. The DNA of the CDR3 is TGTGCCAGCAGCTCCCTCCCCCCGCAAGAGACCCAGTACTTC.

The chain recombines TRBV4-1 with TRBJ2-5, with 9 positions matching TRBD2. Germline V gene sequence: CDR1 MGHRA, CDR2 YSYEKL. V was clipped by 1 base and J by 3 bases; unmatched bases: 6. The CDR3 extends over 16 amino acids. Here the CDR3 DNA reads TGCGCCAGCAGCCAAGGAGGTAGCGGGGGCGAAGAGACCCAGTACTTC. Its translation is CASSQGGSGGEETQYF.

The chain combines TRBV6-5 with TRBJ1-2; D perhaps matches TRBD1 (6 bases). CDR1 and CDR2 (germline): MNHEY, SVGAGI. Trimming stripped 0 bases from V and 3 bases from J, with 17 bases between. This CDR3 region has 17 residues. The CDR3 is CASSYSGIGRGDYGYTF. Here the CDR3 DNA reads TGTGCCAGCAGTTACTCTGGTATAGGCAGGGGAGACTATGGCTACACCTTC.

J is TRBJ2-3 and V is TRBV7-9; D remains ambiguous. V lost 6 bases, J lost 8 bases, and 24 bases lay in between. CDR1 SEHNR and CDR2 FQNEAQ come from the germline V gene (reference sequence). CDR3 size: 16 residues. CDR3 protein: CASRPTMSARWATQYF. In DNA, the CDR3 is TGTGCCAGCAGACCCACTATGAGCGCCCGATGGGCTACGCAGTATTTT.

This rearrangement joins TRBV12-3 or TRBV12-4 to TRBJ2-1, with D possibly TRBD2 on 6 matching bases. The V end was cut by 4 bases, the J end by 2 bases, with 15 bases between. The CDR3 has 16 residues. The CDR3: CASSSPGTYAYNEQFF. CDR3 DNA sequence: TGTGCCAGCAGTTCCCCGGGGACTTACGCCTACAATGAGCAGTTCTTC.

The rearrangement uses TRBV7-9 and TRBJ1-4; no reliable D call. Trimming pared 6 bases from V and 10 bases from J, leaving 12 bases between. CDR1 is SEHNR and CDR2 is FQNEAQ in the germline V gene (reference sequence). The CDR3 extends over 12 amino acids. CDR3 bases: TGTGCCAGCAGTCCTCCTATAGGAAAACTGTTTTTT. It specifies CASSPPIGKLFF.

CDR3 residues: CASSLTPEYTEAFF. Here the CDR3 DNA reads TGCGCCAGCAGCCTGACCCCTGAGTACACTGAAGCTTTCTTT. The chain combines TRBV5-1 with TRBJ1-1; no clear D gene. The CDR3 runs to 14 residues. V lost 4 bases, J lost 3 bases, and 13 bases lay in between. Germline V gene lookup returns CDR1 SGHRS and CDR2 YFSETQ.

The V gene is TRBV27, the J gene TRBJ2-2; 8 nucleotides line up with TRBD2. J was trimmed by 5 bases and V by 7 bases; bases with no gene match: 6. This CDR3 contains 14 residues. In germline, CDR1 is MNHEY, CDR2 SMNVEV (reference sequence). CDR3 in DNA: TGTGCCAGCACCCGGGGGGGCCGAACCGGGGAGCTGTTTTTT. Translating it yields CASTRGGRTGELFF.

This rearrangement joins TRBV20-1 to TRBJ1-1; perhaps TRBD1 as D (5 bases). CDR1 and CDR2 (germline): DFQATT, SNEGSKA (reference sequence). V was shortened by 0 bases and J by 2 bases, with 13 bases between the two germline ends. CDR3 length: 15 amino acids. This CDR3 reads CSARDRGTENTEAFF. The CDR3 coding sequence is TGCAGTGCTAGAGATCGGGGCACCGAAAACACTGAAGCTTTCTTT.

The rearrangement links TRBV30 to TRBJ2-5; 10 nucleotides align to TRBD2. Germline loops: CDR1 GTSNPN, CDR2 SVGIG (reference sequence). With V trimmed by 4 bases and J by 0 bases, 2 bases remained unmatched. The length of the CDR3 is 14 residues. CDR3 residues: CAWTGTSDQETQYF. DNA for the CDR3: TGTGCCTGGACCGGGACTAGCGACCAAGAGACCCAGTACTTC.

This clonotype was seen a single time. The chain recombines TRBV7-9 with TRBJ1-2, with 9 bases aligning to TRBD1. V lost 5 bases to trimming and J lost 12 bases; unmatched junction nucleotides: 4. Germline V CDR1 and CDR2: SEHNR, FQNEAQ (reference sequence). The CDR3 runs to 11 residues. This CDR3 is CASSLGQGHTF. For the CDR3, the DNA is TGTGCCAGCAGCCTTGGACAGGGGCACACCTTC.

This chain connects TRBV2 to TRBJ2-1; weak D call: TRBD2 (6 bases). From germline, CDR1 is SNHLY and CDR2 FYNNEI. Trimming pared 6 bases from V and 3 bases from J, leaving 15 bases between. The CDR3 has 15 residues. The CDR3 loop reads CASREGPGNYNEQFF. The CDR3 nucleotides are TGTGCCAGCAGGGAGGGTCCGGGAAACTACAATGAGCAGTTCTTC.

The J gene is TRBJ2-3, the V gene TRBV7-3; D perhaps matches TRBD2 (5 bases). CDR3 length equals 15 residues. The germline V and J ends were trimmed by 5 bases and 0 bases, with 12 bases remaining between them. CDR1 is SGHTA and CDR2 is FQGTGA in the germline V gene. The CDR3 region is CASSPEVGSTDTQYF. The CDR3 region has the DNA TGTGCCAGCAGCCCGGAGGTTGGGAGCACAGATACGCAGTATTTT.

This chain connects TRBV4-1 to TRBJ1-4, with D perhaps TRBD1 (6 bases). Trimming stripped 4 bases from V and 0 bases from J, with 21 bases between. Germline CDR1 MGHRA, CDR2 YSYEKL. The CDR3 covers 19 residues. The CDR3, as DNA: TGCGCCAGCAGCCTGTACAGGGTACAACCCTTTGCAACTAATGAAAAACTGTTTTTT. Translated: CASSLYRVQPFATNEKLFF.